Shown below are 29 T cell receptor beta chains from a single sample sequenced in a study of T cell clusters in autoimmune cytopenias. Some 39,000 genome equivalents of blood DNA were amplified for TRB. TRB was amplified by touch-down multiplex PCR, primer pools A and B combined. TCRdb reanalyzed the multiplex PCR reads, giving one entry per CDR3 protein sequence and no DNA. This table holds roughly 6,100 distinct CDR3 sequences. These same data were also listed under a study on T cell repertoires in aging, cancer and after chemotherapy.

The sample taken for sequencing was peripheral blood. These receptors all stem from a human donor in good health.

The rearrangement links TRBV12-3 or TRBV12-4 to TRBJ2-2; TCRdb proposes TRBD1, but this gene call is untestable without DNA. The CDR3 loop spans 13 amino acids. CDR3 sequence reads: CASRGGGPGELFF.

Considering frequency, this clonotype is medium-sized. Here the CDR3 reads CASSLVLVGTDTQYF. The chain is built from TRBV5-5 and TRBJ2-3; TCRdb's D call of TRBD2 is untestable without DNA. The CDR3 is 15 residues long. Per germline, CDR1 SGHKS and CDR2 YYEKEE (reference sequence).

This chain links TRBV12-3 or TRBV12-4 with TRBJ2-3; the TCRdb D gene call, TRBD1, has no DNA to confirm it. This CDR3 comprises 16 residues. CDR3 sequence: CASGIAGGLPGDTQYF.

The chain carries TRBV12-3 or TRBV12-4 and TRBJ2-7; the TRBD1 assignment by TCRdb is unverifiable without DNA. The CDR3 is made up of 14 amino acids. CDR3: CASSRGQGRYEQYF.

The V call is TRBV5-1, the J call TRBJ1-1. The CDR3 runs 14 residues. Germline V CDR1 and CDR2: SGHRS, YFSETQ. The CDR3 protein is CASSPELSNTEAFF.

The chain employs TRBV27 and TRBJ2-2; absent DNA, TCRdb's TRBD1 call cannot be checked. The CDR3 runs 15 residues. Germline loops: CDR1 MNHEY, CDR2 SMNVEV (reference sequence). The CDR3 sequence is CASRPWGGNTGELFF.

The chain combines TRBV7-9 with TRBJ1-3. CDR1 is SEHNR and CDR2 is FQNEAQ in the germline V gene (reference sequence). There are 18 residues in the CDR3. This chain's CDR3 is CASSHPRRGTYSGNTIYF.

This clonotype is called medium-sized based on its frequency. The chain links TRBV27 to TRBJ2-2; as DNA is missing, the TRBD1 call by TCRdb cannot be tested. Germline lookup yields CDR1 MNHEY and CDR2 SMNVEV (reference sequence). The CDR3 sequence is 15 residues long. CDR3 region: CASRRQAWDTGELFF.

This rearrangement joins TRBV12-3 or TRBV12-4 to TRBJ1-4; lacking DNA, the TRBD1 call made by TCRdb goes unchecked. CDR3 length equals 15 residues. CDR3: CASSSSGGWGEKLFF.

By frequency, this clonotype is medium-sized. V gene TRBV12-3 or TRBV12-4 combines with J gene TRBJ2-1; TCRdb's assignment of TRBD1 cannot be checked, as there is no DNA. The CDR3 has 13 amino acids. CDR3 in amino acids: CASSLSRGDEQFF.

The chain employs TRBV30 and TRBJ1-1. CDR3 size: 15 residues. Germline values: CDR1 GTSNPN, CDR2 SVGIG (reference sequence). The chain's CDR3 is CAWKGGGTPNTEAFF.

The chain employs TRBV30 and TRBJ1-3. The CDR3 spans 15 residues. The germline V gene encodes CDR1 GTSNPN and CDR2 SVGIG (reference sequence). This CDR3 reads CAWSVRWGSGNTIYF.

This clonotype is called medium-sized based on its frequency. The chain combines TRBV18 with TRBJ2-5; TCRdb outputs TRBD1, but without DNA this stays unchecked. The CDR3 length is 15 residues. The germline gives CDR1 KGHSH, CDR2 LQKENI. This CDR3 is CASSPMQGPQETQYF.

This clonotype is deemed medium-sized (0.01 to 0.1%) by its frequency. V gene TRBV29-1 combines with J gene TRBJ1-3. This CDR3 has 16 residues. Germline CDR1 reads SQVTM; CDR2 reads ANQGSEA. The CDR3 loop is CSVEVPGRVSTKGIYF.

The chain has TRBV10-3 and TRBJ1-1; lacking DNA, the TRBD1 call made by TCRdb goes unchecked. This CDR3 region has 15 residues. CDR1 is ENHRY, CDR2 SYGVKD, per germline. CDR3 protein: CAISQTGTGGTEAFF.

The CDR3 protein is CASRPGVGTGPAEQYF. V and J are TRBV6-5 and TRBJ2-7; with no DNA, the TCRdb D assignment of TRBD1 cannot be verified. Germline lookup yields CDR1 MNHEY and CDR2 SVGAGI. This CDR3 is built from 16 residues.

The chain combines TRBV6-5 with TRBJ2-4; TCRdb names TRBD2, which stays unverified in the absence of DNA. Per germline, CDR1 MNHEY and CDR2 SVGAGI. CDR3 length equals 15 residues. The CDR3 is CASSQASGGAHEQYF.

This chain links TRBV7-2 with TRBJ1-3; TCRdb picks TRBD1, but there is no DNA to check that call. CDR1 and CDR2 (germline): SGHTA, FQGNSA. The CDR3 is 15 amino acids. The CDR3 is CASSFPGAGGNTIYF.

This clonotype ranks as medium-sized in terms of frequency. This chain connects TRBV6-1 to TRBJ2-2; TCRdb calls TRBD1, which cannot be checked without DNA. The CDR3 runs 16 residues. Germline loops: CDR1 MNHNS, CDR2 SASEGT. Here the CDR3 reads CASSKTRGGGAGELFF.

This clonotype is deemed medium-sized by its frequency. The chain is built from TRBV29-1 and TRBJ1-5; the TRBD1 assignment by TCRdb is unverifiable without DNA. From germline, CDR1 is SQVTM and CDR2 ANQGSEA. The CDR3 is 14 amino acids. The CDR3: CSVTGGLDNQPQHF.

This chain uses TRBV12-3 or TRBV12-4 with TRBJ2-6. The CDR3 is made up of 15 amino acids. The CDR3 sequence: CASRVSLSGANVLTF.

This clonotype is medium-sized by frequency. The rearrangement links TRBV18 to TRBJ2-7; TCRdb gives TRBD1 as the D gene, but with no DNA this cannot be confirmed. Germline lookup yields CDR1 KGHSH and CDR2 LQKENI. This CDR3 is built from 14 residues. This CDR3 reads CASSPPTGFSEQYF. Combining the CDR3 with reference TRBV18 and TRBJ2-7 gives the whole variable domain NAGVMQNPRHLVRRRGQEARLRCSPMKGHSHVYWYRQLPEEGLKFMVYLQKENIIDESGMPKERFSAEFPKEGPSILRIQQVVRGDSAAYFCASSPPTGFSEQYFGPGTRLTVT.

The chain is built from TRBV27 and TRBJ1-5; lacking DNA, the TRBD1 call made by TCRdb goes unchecked. Germline V gene sequence: CDR1 MNHEY, CDR2 SMNVEV (reference sequence). CDR3 length: 16 amino acids. This chain's CDR3 is CASQALTTALNQPQHF.

The chain employs TRBV5-6 and TRBJ1-6. This CDR3 has 17 amino acids. Germline loops: CDR1 SGHDT, CDR2 YYEEEE. CDR3 amino acids: CASTSGRAGSYNSPLHF.

Its frequency marks this clonotype as medium-sized. The V call is TRBV5-6, the J call TRBJ2-1; with no DNA, the TCRdb D assignment of TRBD2 cannot be verified. This CDR3 has 16 residues. From germline, CDR1 is SGHDT and CDR2 YYEEEE. CDR3 amino acids: CASSPLAGGSYNEQFF.

The genes are TRBV27 and TRBJ2-6; TCRdb gives TRBD1 as the D gene, but with no DNA this cannot be confirmed. The CDR3 is 16 residues long. The germline V gene has CDR1 MNHEY and CDR2 SMNVEV (reference sequence). This CDR3 is CASSSPSGTGANVLTF.

Its frequency marks this clonotype as large. CDR3 amino acids: CASSSERTFYNSPLHF. J is TRBJ1-6 and V is TRBV5-6. Per the germline V gene, CDR1 is SGHDT and CDR2 is YYEEEE. This CDR3 has 16 residues.

This clonotype is called medium-sized based on its frequency. The V call is TRBV5-4, the J call TRBJ2-5; with no DNA, the TCRdb D assignment of TRBD2 cannot be verified. CDR1 and CDR2 from the germline V gene are SGHNT and YYREEE (reference sequence). The CDR3 extends over 18 amino acids. The chain's CDR3 is CASSPGRTSGGGRETQYF.

The rearrangement uses TRBV6-2 or TRBV6-3 and TRBJ1-1; TCRdb selects TRBD1, and the lack of DNA leaves this call unchecked. There are 14 residues in the CDR3. Per germline, CDR1 MNHEY and CDR2 SVGEGT. The CDR3: CASSAGTGNTEAFF.